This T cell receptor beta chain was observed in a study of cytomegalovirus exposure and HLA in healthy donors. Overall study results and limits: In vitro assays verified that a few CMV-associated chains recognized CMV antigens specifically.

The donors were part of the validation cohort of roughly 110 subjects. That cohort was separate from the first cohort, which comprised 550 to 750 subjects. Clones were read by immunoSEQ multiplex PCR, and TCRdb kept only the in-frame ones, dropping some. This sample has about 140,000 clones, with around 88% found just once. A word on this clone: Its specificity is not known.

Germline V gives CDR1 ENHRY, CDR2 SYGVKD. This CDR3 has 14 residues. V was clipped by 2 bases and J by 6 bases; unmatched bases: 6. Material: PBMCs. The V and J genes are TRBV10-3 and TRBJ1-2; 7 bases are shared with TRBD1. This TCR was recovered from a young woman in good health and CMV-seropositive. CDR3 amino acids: CAISEQTGSNGYTF. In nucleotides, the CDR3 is TGTGCCATCAGTGAGCAGACAGGGTCGAATGGCTACACCTTC.